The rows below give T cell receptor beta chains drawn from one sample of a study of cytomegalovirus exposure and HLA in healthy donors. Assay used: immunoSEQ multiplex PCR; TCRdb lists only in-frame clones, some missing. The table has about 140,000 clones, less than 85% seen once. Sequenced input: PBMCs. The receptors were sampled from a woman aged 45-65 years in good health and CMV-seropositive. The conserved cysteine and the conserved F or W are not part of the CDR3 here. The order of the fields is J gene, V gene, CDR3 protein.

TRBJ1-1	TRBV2	ASSVQVMNTEAF
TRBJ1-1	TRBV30	AWGTAEAF
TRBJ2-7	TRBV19	ASSPQGVSYEQY
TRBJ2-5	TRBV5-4	ASSLVHLETQY
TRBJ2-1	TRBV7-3	ASSSLPSITEQF
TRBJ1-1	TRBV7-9	ASSLKGASTEAF
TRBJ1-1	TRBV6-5	ASSKTGYTEAF
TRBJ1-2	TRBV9	ASSVAEQTAGYT
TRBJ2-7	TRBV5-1	ASSPGTGVYEQY
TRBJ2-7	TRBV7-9	ASSWPGTGVSHEQY
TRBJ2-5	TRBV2	ASNQIGGYQETQY
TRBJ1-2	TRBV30	AWTWRSQNYGYT
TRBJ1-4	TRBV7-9	SSSGHRAEGNEKLF
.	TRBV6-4	ASAATYYEQY
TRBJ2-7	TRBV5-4	ASSPGLAGGLYEQY
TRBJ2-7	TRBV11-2	ASYRMEGSYEQY
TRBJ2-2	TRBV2	ASSGQLNTGELF
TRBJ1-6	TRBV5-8	ASSPGLLNSPLH
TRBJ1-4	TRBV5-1	ASSSEAVGEKLF
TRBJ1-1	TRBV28	ASSLRDRGDTEAF
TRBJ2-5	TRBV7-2	ASSLNRLETQY
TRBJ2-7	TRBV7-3	ASSSQGADNEQY
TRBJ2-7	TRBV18	ASSPPTGAYEQY
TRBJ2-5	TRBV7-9	ASSLRRIQETQY
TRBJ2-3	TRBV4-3	ASSQNWVGGGTDTQY
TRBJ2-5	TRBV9	ASSAGGTQY
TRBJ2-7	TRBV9	ASSGPLAGEQY
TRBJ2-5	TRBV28	ASSLSTGYGETQY
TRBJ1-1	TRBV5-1	ASSLDSGEAF
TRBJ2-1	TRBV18	ASSQLAATYNEQF
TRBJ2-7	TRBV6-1	ASRHRGGTHEQY